The T cell receptor beta chain described here comes from a study of T cells expressing NK-cell markers. TCRdb re-called the 5' RACE reads and shows each CDR3 protein once, DNA omitted. The sample holds under 200,000 distinct CDR3 sequences. This CDR3 has 15 residues. Germline V gives CDR1 SGHKS, CDR2 YYEKEE (reference sequence). Sequencing used blood T cells: a sorted CD56 or NKG2C T cell subset, CD4+ or CD8+ T cells, or bulk PBMC T cells (not recorded which). The source of this sequence is a woman between 18 and 75 years old in good health. The gene calls are TRBV5-5 and TRBJ2-3; the D call from TCRdb, TRBD1, cannot be confirmed without DNA. The CDR3 loop reads CASSLVRGATDTQYF.